This T cell receptor (beta chain) was recovered during a study of cytomegalovirus exposure and HLA in healthy donors. Study background: A later analysis reported the same platform for the 90 to 150 validation repertoires and the 500 to 750 first-cohort repertoires.

Using immunoSEQ multiplex PCR, the repertoire was profiled, and TCRdb retains in-frame clones only, with some absent. This table has around 130,000 clones, under 90% appearing once. The V end was cut by 3 bases, the J end by 0 bases, with 14 bases between. From germline, CDR1 is MDHEN and CDR2 SYDVKM. This CDR3 comprises 16 residues. These donors were members of the approximately 120-subject validation cohort, a group separate from the roughly 670-subject first cohort. Overall study findings and caveats: TCR beta chains numbering approximately 150 were designated cytomegalovirus-associated.

Note on this clone: No antigen is known for it.

The sequenced material came from PBMCs. The rearrangement uses TRBV28 and TRBJ1-1, with D possibly TRBD1 on 5 matching bases. This TCR was sampled from a young man in good health and CMV-seronegative. CDR3 loop: CASSFSTGELNTEAFF. The CDR3, as DNA: TGTGCCAGCAGTTTCTCAACAGGAGAGCTGAACACTGAAGCTTTCTTT.